This T cell receptor (beta chain) was identified in a study of CD8 T cells in Susac syndrome. In the study overall: Patients with Susac syndrome, at blood draw, were therapy-naive, on corticosteroids, or on intravenous immunoglobulin alone.

Peripheral blood CD8+ and CD4+ T cells were profiled by TCR beta sequencing. Patients with Susac syndrome met diagnostic criteria that were recently defined for definite or probable disease. Random hexamers primed reverse transcription of about 0.45 to 1 ug RNA. The amplification used immunoSEQ multiplex PCR on TCR beta CDR3; it spanned 54 Vbeta and 13 Jbeta. MiXCR, run by TCRdb on the immunoSEQ multiplex PCR reads, gives a single entry per CDR3 protein. Of 100,000 to 150,000 distinct CDR3 sequences in the sample, under 96% were seen once. CDR1 is SEHNR and CDR2 is FQNEAQ in the germline V gene (reference sequence). The germline V and J ends were trimmed by 0 bases and 1 base, with 5 bases remaining between them. This CDR3 region has 14 residues.

The receptor was derived from a human donor with Susac syndrome. Sequencing was carried out using CD4+ T cells from PBMCs. V and J are TRBV7-9 and TRBJ2-3, with D perhaps TRBD1 or TRBD2 (5 bases each). CDR3 nucleotides: TGTGCCAGCAGCTTAGCGGGGGGCACAGATACGCAGTATTTT. This encodes CASSLAGGTDTQYF.